The 22 T cell receptor beta chains reported below all come from one sample, sequenced in a study of T cell changes during pregnancy in multiple sclerosis (dated by TCRdb to the late 2010s). To prepare the library, the immunoSEQ multiplex PCR assay was applied. TCRdb took this table from immuneACCESS and kept in-frame rearrangements with V and J called. Such tables lack part of the clones; where checked against another copy, unresolved V genes explain under half of the gap, and the rest is unexplained. Recorded for this sample are 58,000 or so clones; 90% of them occurred a single time. The biggest ten clones account for roughly 2% of the sample. The sample consisted of peripheral blood, taken in the first trimester of pregnancy. The receptors here all came from a female donor in good health, enrolled as a control in a pregnancy study.

The chain joins TRBV4-1 to TRBJ2-1; 12 positions agree with TRBD2. V was pared by 1 base and J by 8 bases, with 6 bases of the junction left unmatched. The CDR3 sequence is 16 residues long. From germline, CDR1 is MGHRA and CDR2 YSYEKL. The CDR3 sequence: CASSQGRASGRDEQFF. CDR3 sequence (DNA): TGCGCCAGCAGCCAAGGCCGAGCTAGCGGGAGGGATGAGCAGTTCTTC.

The sample holds a few counts of this clone. The genes are TRBV5-1 and TRBJ1-1; possible D gene TRBD1, 5 bases. The CDR3 is 15 amino acids. Trimming stripped 0 bases from V and 4 bases from J, with 13 bases between. Germline loops: CDR1 SGHRS, CDR2 YFSETQ. This CDR3 reads CASSLALGGGTEAFF. The CDR3 nucleotides read TGCGCCAGCAGCTTGGCCTTGGGGGGGGGCACTGAAGCTTTCTTT.

This clone has a count of ten or more. The chain links TRBV21-1 to TRBJ1-5. TRBV21-1 counts as a pseudogene. The CDR3 is made up of 14 amino acids. The CDR3 coding sequence is TGTGCCAGCAGCGCGGGACCCCTTAAATGGCCCCAGCATTTT. Protein: CASSAGPLKWPQHF.

The chain links TRBV7-6 to TRBJ1-1; D gene unclear. The CDR3 has 14 residues. Trimming took 5 bases from V and 3 from J, leaving 13 bases between them. Germline CDR1 and CDR2: SGHVS and FNYEAQ. The CDR3 DNA is TGTGCCAGCAGCCTCGGGGAGTTCTACACTGAAGCTTTCTTT. Translated, it gives CASSLGEFYTEAFF.

This clone was detected only a few times. The J gene is TRBJ1-1, the V gene TRBV27; unclear D gene. Trimming cost V 0 bases and J 0 bases, with 11 bases left between them. Germline V gives CDR1 MNHEY, CDR2 SMNVEV (reference sequence). The CDR3 sequence is 16 residues long. The CDR3 region is CASSLSVGFMNTEAFF. As DNA, the CDR3 is TGTGCCAGCAGTTTATCGGTCGGGTTCATGAACACTGAAGCTTTCTTT.

The V and J genes are TRBV2 and TRBJ2-2; D ambiguous. The V gene's germline CDR1 is SNHLY and CDR2 FYNNEI. The CDR3 is 15 amino acids. V lost 3 bases, J lost 4 bases, and 12 bases lay in between. The CDR3 region has the DNA TGTGCCAGCAGTGACCCCAGCGTAGGCACCGGGGAGCTGTTTTTT. Its translation is CASSDPSVGTGELFF.

The chain couples TRBV7-9 to TRBJ2-1, with 8 nucleotides matching TRBD1. This CDR3 is 16 amino acids long. The V gene's germline CDR1 is SEHNR and CDR2 FQNEAQ (reference sequence). V was clipped by 5 bases and J by 3 bases; unmatched bases: 9. The CDR3 protein is CASSPAGTGGYNEQFF. The CDR3 coding sequence is TGTGCCAGCAGCCCGGCCGGGACAGGTGGCTACAATGAGCAGTTCTTC.

This chain links TRBV5-1 with TRBJ1-1; 7 nucleotides line up with TRBD1. CDR3 length: 14 amino acids. Germline V gives CDR1 SGHRS, CDR2 YFSETQ. V gave up 9 bases and J gave up 2 bases; unmatched junction bases: 10. The CDR3 region is CATASGQPNTEAFF. In DNA form, the CDR3 reads TGCGCCACCGCGTCGGGACAGCCAAACACTGAAGCTTTCTTT. The full variable domain, its missing parts supplied by reference TRBV5-1 and TRBJ1-1, is KAGVTQTPRYLIKTRGQQVTLSCSPISGHRSVSWYQQTPGQGLQFLFEYFSETQRNKGNFPGRFSGRQFSNSRSEMNVSTLELGDSALYLCATASGQPNTEAFFGQGTRLTVV.

For the CDR3, the DNA is TGCGCCAGCAGCCTCGACAGGAGGTCCTACGAGCAGTACTTC. Its protein product is CASSLDRRSYEQYF. J is TRBJ2-7 and V is TRBV5-1, with D possibly being TRBD1 (6 bases). CDR3 length: 14 amino acids. Germline-derived CDR1 and CDR2 are SGHRS and YFSETQ. With 4 bases removed from V and 1 base from J, the gap between germline ends came to 12 bases.

The chain carries TRBV28 and TRBJ2-1; maybe TRBD2 (5 bases). The CDR3 spans 15 residues. From germline, CDR1 is MDHEN and CDR2 SYDVKM. The germline V and J ends were trimmed by 6 bases and 0 bases, with 12 bases remaining between them. The CDR3, as DNA: TGTGCCAGCAGCATAGCGATTAGCTCCTACAATGAGCAGTTCTTC. Protein sequence: CASSIAISSYNEQFF.

This chain links TRBV4-1 with TRBJ2-7, with a possible D match to TRBD2 (5 bases). Between the trimmed V and J ends, which lost 4 bases and 4 bases, there was a span of 23 bases. CDR3 length equals 17 residues. CDR1 and CDR2 (germline): MGHRA, YSYEKL. CDR3 loop: CASSPSAVVSGSYEQYF. CDR3 in DNA: TGCGCCAGCAGCCCGTCCGCAGTGGTATCGGGATCGTACGAGCAGTACTTC.

The chain combines TRBV2 with TRBJ1-1, with 7 bases fitting TRBD1. This CDR3 is built from 15 residues. V lost 4 bases to trimming and J lost 4 bases; unmatched junction nucleotides: 9. Germline V gives CDR1 SNHLY, CDR2 FYNNEI. CDR3 protein: CASSGRTGRGTEAFF. Here the CDR3 DNA reads TGTGCCAGCAGTGGACGGACAGGCAGAGGCACTGAAGCTTTCTTT.

The gene calls are TRBV7-2 and TRBJ1-3, with D possibly being TRBD1 (5 bases). The germline gives CDR1 SGHTA, CDR2 FQGNSA. This CDR3 is 15 amino acids long. V was pared by 3 bases and J by 5 bases, with 14 bases between. CDR3 DNA sequence: TGTGCCAGCAGCTTTTGGGGGGGAACTCGAAACACCATATATTTT. Amino acid sequence: CASSFWGGTRNTIYF.

This clone was seen only a few times. The chain couples TRBV7-8 to TRBJ2-5, with D possibly matching TRBD1 (6 bases). Per germline, CDR1 SGHVS and CDR2 FQNEAQ. The CDR3 is 14 residues long. V lost 7 bases and J lost 0, with 12 bases in between. The CDR3 DNA sequence: TGTGCCAGCACCCTAGGACAGTACCAAGAGACCCAGTACTTC. It is translated as CASTLGQYQETQYF.

The chain joins TRBV29-1 to TRBJ1-2; tentative D call: TRBD1 (6 bases). The germline gives CDR1 SQVTM, CDR2 ANQGSEA. This CDR3 is built from 12 residues. V dropped 7 bases and J dropped 5 bases, with 14 bases sitting between them. As DNA, the CDR3 is TGCAGCGCTCCCGCGGGGGCATATGGCTACACCTTC. This translates into CSAPAGAYGYTF. Filled out from reference TRBV29-1 and TRBJ1-2, the complete variable domain reads SAVISQKPSRDICQRGTSLTIQCQVDSQVTMMFWYRQQPGQSLTLIATANQGSEATYESGFVIDKFPISRPNLTFSTLTVSNMSPEDSSIYLCSAPAGAYGYTFGSGTRLTVV.

The chain carries TRBV20-1 and TRBJ2-5; D remains unclear. V was clipped by 5 bases and J by 5 bases, with 6 bases between them. Germline V lookup: CDR1 DFQATT, CDR2 SNEGSKA (reference sequence). The CDR3 runs to 10 residues. CDR3 sequence reads: CSAGTETQYF. The CDR3 DNA reads as TGCAGTGCTGGCACGGAGACCCAGTACTTC.

This chain links TRBV5-4 with TRBJ2-2; the match to TRBD2 covers 13 bases. The CDR3 has 16 residues. Trimming at V came to 4 bases and at J to 4 bases, leaving 4 bases not matched to a gene. Germline V gene lookup returns CDR1 SGHNT and CDR2 YYREEE (reference sequence). CDR3: CASSPGLAGATGELFF. Written as DNA, the CDR3 is TGTGCCAGCAGCCCTGGACTAGCGGGGGCCACCGGGGAGCTGTTTTTT.

J is TRBJ1-2 and V is TRBV6-6; no firm D call. CDR1 and CDR2 (germline): MNHNY, SVGAGI (reference sequence). This CDR3 spans 14 amino acids. Trimming took 6 bases from V and 0 from J, leaving 11 bases between them. The CDR3 protein is CASSGLGANYGYTF. Written as DNA, the CDR3 is TGTGCCAGCAGCGGCCTGGGAGCTAACTATGGCTACACCTTC.

The gene calls are TRBV28 and TRBJ2-1; a weak D match, TRBD1 (6 bases). Trimming removed 4 bases at V and 1 base at J, with 17 bases between. The CDR3 sequence is 17 residues long. The V gene's germline CDR1 is MDHEN and CDR2 SYDVKM. The CDR3 spells CASSSPGAPASYNEQFF. CDR3 in DNA: TGTGCCAGCAGTTCCCCAGGGGCGCCAGCGTCCTACAATGAGCAGTTCTTC.

The chain joins TRBV19 to TRBJ2-1; the D gene is possibly TRBD2 (5 bases). The CDR3 is 14 residues long. V lost 4 bases and J 9 bases, leaving 16 bases between the germline ends. In germline, CDR1 is LNHDA, CDR2 SQIVND (reference sequence). The CDR3: CASSSQLVSGEQFF. CDR3 DNA: TGTGCCAGTAGTAGTCAACTGGTAAGCGGTGAGCAGTTCTTC.

This clone was observed once. The chain joins TRBV7-6 to TRBJ1-1, with TRBD1 matching 8 bases. The CDR3 has 15 residues. Germline V gene data show CDR1 as SGHVS and CDR2 as FNYEAQ. V shed 3 bases and J 1 base; nucleotides not matched to a gene: 4. CDR3 nucleotides: TGTGCCAGCAGCTTGACAGGGGATACGAACACTGAAGCTTTCTTT. Translation: CASSLTGDTNTEAFF.

V usage is TRBV7-9 and J usage is TRBJ1-2; D perhaps matches TRBD1 (6 bases). The germline V gene encodes CDR1 SEHNR and CDR2 FQNEAQ (reference sequence). The ends were cut back, 1 base at V and 7 bases at J, with 16 bases in the middle. The CDR3 length is 15 residues. The CDR3 DNA reads as TGTGCCAGCAGCTTAGGAGAGACTCGGGGGGCTGGCTACACCTTC. Its translation is CASSLGETRGAGYTF.